The source of this T cell receptor (beta chain) is a study of cytomegalovirus exposure and HLA in healthy donors. In the case of this clone: The antigen remains unidentified.

Points from the study as a whole: Cytomegalovirus association was listed for around 170 TCR beta chains.

The table came from immunoSEQ multiplex PCR; TCRdb's copy has only in-frame clones and leaves some out. The data show roughly 60,000 clones, 92% seen once. This CDR3 region has 13 residues. CDR1 and CDR2 (germline): SGDLS, YYNGEE. The V end was cut by 3 bases, the J end by 2 bases, with 8 bases between. This chain joins TRBV9 and TRBJ1-2, with a weak D call TRBD1 (5 bases). Sequencing was performed on PBMCs. The clonotype originates from a woman between 18 and 29 years old in good health and CMV-seronegative. CDR3 sequence reads: CASSAQGNYGYTF. The CDR3 DNA reads as TGTGCCAGCAGCGCGCAGGGCAACTATGGCTACACCTTC.